The source of this T cell receptor beta chain is a study of beta chain features in type 1 diabetes. The study, taken as a whole, reports: Moderately but significantly shorter TCRB CDR3s were found in Type 1 diabetes patients in all four CD4+ subsets.

From germline, CDR1 is MNHNS and CDR2 SASEGT. The V gene lost 0 bases and the J gene lost 4 bases, with 5 bases spanning the gap. This CDR3 is built from 13 residues. Sequencing targeted expressed TCRB transcripts, as all isolated RNA had been reverse transcribed. Naive, central memory and regulatory T cell samples averaged roughly 3.6 million immunoSEQ reads each. Sequenced by immunoSEQ multiplex PCR; TCRdb stores in-frame clones only, minus some. The data contain 550,000 to 850,000 clones, around 15% of them seen just once; the ten biggest clones take up less than 0.025%. This clone was counted between two and nine times. The antigen remains unidentified. Other DNA sequences in this specimen translate into the identical CDR3.

The origin of this receptor is a man between 18 and 29 years old with type 1 diabetes. The chain joins TRBV6-1 to TRBJ2-3; D remains unclear. The specimen was naive CD4+ T cells from blood. Written as DNA, the CDR3 is TGTGCCAGCAGTGAAGCGGGGTCAGATACGCAGTATTTT. Amino acids: CASSEAGSDTQYF.